Listed here are 12 T cell receptor beta chains from one sample, sequenced in a study of blood T cell repertoires in COVID-19. The repertoire was sequenced with immunoSEQ multiplex PCR; TCRdb's copy has only in-frame clones and lacks some. Of about 110,000 clones in the sample, roughly 85% were seen once. Sequencing was done on a sample of peripheral blood. These receptors all stem from a human donor in a cohort sampled during active COVID-19.

The table lists this clone with a few counts. The genes are TRBV6-6 and TRBJ2-7, with a weak D call TRBD1 (6 bases). Per germline, CDR1 MNHNY and CDR2 SVGAGI (reference sequence). V dropped 6 bases and J dropped 3 bases, with 12 bases sitting between them. This CDR3 has 13 residues. CDR3: CASRTDRIYEQYF. The DNA of the CDR3 is TGTGCCAGCAGAACTGACAGGATCTACGAGCAGTACTTC.

The chain combines TRBV23-1 with TRBJ2-3; D is possibly TRBD2 (5 bases). TRBV23-1 is given ORF status, its function remaining uncertain. The CDR3 covers 21 residues. V was trimmed by 0 bases and J by 5 bases, leaving 30 bases between them. CDR3 amino acids: CASSQSDRFGRLLKREDTQYF. The CDR3 DNA reads TGCGCCAGCAGTCAATCGGATCGGTTTGGGCGGTTACTTAAGAGGGAAGATACGCAGTATTTT.

The rearrangement links TRBV3-1 (or the pseudogene TRBV3-2) to TRBJ2-5, with TRBD1 identical over 8 bases. The CDR3 loop spans 14 amino acids. Germline loops: CDR1 LGHDT, CDR2 YNNKEL (reference sequence). The J segment lost 4 bases and the V segment lost 3 bases, leaving 4 bases of the junction unmatched. The CDR3 coding sequence is TGTGCCAGCAGCCAGGACAGGGTAGGAGAGACCCAGTACTTC. This sequence encodes CASSQDRVGETQYF.

V is TRBV2 and J is TRBJ1-1, with D perhaps TRBD1 (5 bases). The V end was cut by 0 bases, the J end by 8 bases, with 10 bases between. This CDR3 has 13 residues. The V gene's germline CDR1 is SNHLY and CDR2 FYNNEI. The CDR3 here is CASSEAERTEAFF. The DNA of the CDR3 is TGTGCCAGCAGTGAAGCTGAGAGGACAGAAGCTTTCTTT. Full variable domain (missing parts from reference TRBV2 and TRBJ1-1): EPEVTQTPSHQVTQMGQEVILRCVPISNHLYFYWYRQILGQKVEFLVSFYNNEISEKSEIFDDQFSVERPDGSNFTLKIRSTKLEDSAMYFCASSEAERTEAFFGQGTRLTVV.

V is TRBV19 and J is TRBJ2-6, with TRBD1 matching 9 bases. Germline V CDR1 and CDR2: LNHDA, SQIVND (reference sequence). Trimming cost V 5 bases and J 0 bases; bases outside gene matches: 8. This CDR3 is built from 18 residues. The CDR3 is CASSGQGSFSSGANVLTF. The CDR3 coding sequence is TGTGCCAGTAGTGGACAGGGGAGCTTTTCCTCTGGGGCCAACGTCCTGACTTTC. Full variable domain (outside the CDR3, taken from reference TRBV19 and TRBJ2-6): DGGITQSPKYLFRKEGQNVTLSCEQNLNHDAMYWYRQDPGQGLRLIYYSQIVNDFQKGDIAEGYSVSREKKESFPLTVTSAQKNPTAFYLCASSGQGSFSSGANVLTFGAGSRLTVL.

The chain employs TRBV14 and TRBJ2-2; 9 nucleotides match TRBD1. Germline CDR1 and CDR2: SGHDN and FVKESK. The junction had 4 bases not matched to a gene; V was cut back by 3 bases and J by 2 bases. This CDR3 comprises 16 residues. The CDR3 nucleotides read TGTGCCAGCAGCCAGAGGACAGGGGTTAACACCGGGGAGCTGTTTTTT. This translates into CASSQRTGVNTGELFF.

The V gene is TRBV19, the J gene TRBJ2-1, with 8 nucleotides matching TRBD1. The CDR3 consists of 13 residues. The trim removed 7 bases at V and 4 bases at J, leaving 3 bases unmatched. The germline V gene has CDR1 LNHDA and CDR2 SQIVND (reference sequence). CDR3 sequence: CASNRDRYNEQFF. DNA for the CDR3: TGTGCCAGTAACCGGGACAGGTACAATGAGCAGTTCTTC.

Here the CDR3 reads CASSIEGAGGYTF. CDR3 DNA sequence: TGCGCCAGCAGCATTGAGGGGGCTGGCGGCTACACCTTC. The chain uses TRBV4-1 and TRBJ1-2; 7 nucleotides line up with TRBD1. The germline V gene encodes CDR1 MGHRA and CDR2 YSYEKL. With 5 bases clipped from V and 8 bases from J, the junction kept 8 bases outside the gene matches. The CDR3 sequence is 13 residues long.

The rearrangement links TRBV12-3 or TRBV12-4 to TRBJ2-7; D may be TRBD2 (7 bases). This CDR3 is 12 amino acids long. V lost 6 bases and J 6 bases, leaving 12 bases between the germline ends. The CDR3 region is CASSWGGPEQYF. The CDR3 coding sequence is TGTGCCAGCAGCTGGGGGGGGCCCGAGCAGTACTTC.

The chain uses TRBV3-1 (or the pseudogene TRBV3-2) and TRBJ1-5; D remains unclear. Trimming took off 6 bases at V and 5 bases at J, with 11 bases between the two ends. CDR1 is LGHDT and CDR2 is YNNKEL in the germline V gene (reference sequence). The CDR3 has 13 residues. CDR3 sequence: CASSKRFDQPQHF. CDR3 in DNA: TGTGCCAGCAGTAAGAGATTCGATCAGCCCCAGCATTTT.

This chain joins TRBV21-1 and TRBJ2-7; whether TRBD2, the table's D call, matches the DNA was not checked. TRBV21-1 is given as a pseudogene. The CDR3 covers 15 residues. The CDR3 nucleotides are TGTGCCAGCAGCAAGGCGGGCCCACGTCGGTGGGAGCAGTACTTC. It yields the protein CASSKAGPRRWEQYF.

The chain has TRBV5-6 and TRBJ2-1; 10 bases are a match to TRBD2. The ends lost 4 bases at V and 5 bases at J; junction bases unmatched: 6. The CDR3 is 15 residues long. Germline CDR1 SGHDT, CDR2 YYEEEE. The CDR3 DNA sequence: TGTGCCAGCAGCCCGACTAGCGGGCTTAACAATGAGCAGTTCTTC. Encoded protein: CASSPTSGLNNEQFF.